Below, one T cell receptor beta chain is given with its context. The method was immunoSEQ multiplex PCR; TCRdb's version includes in-frame clones alone and lacks a portion of them. The sample records 140,000 to 150,000 clones, roughly 80% being singletons. The data were obtained in a study of blood T cell repertoires in COVID-19. There are 18 residues in the CDR3. Germline V lookup: CDR1 SNHLY, CDR2 FYNNEI. Trimming pared 1 base from V and 7 bases from J, leaving 23 bases between. The sequence was obtained from a human donor with acute or convalescent COVID-19. The donor label of this sample is uncertain. The chain uses TRBV2 and TRBJ2-1, with a weak D call TRBD2 (6 bases). Sequences were obtained from peripheral blood. This CDR3 reads CASSEGDAGLGTPNEQFF. In DNA, the CDR3 is TGTGCCAGCAGTGAAGGAGACGCGGGGCTTGGGACCCCTAATGAGCAGTTCTTC.